These 9 T cell receptor beta chains were sequenced from one sample in a study of blood T cells in healthy people across ages. The authors ran a second PCR of about 7 to 11 cycles using a sample-barcoded 5' primer and a J-beta primer mix. MiXCR, run by TCRdb on the 5' RACE reads, gives a single entry per CDR3 protein. The sample records about 730,000 distinct CDR3 sequences, approximately 43% being singletons. The sample consisted of blood. These TCRs come from a woman aged 55-69 years in good health.

This clonotype has a count of ten or more. The rearrangement joins TRBV20-1 to TRBJ2-1; 8 nucleotides line up with TRBD2. This CDR3 is 13 amino acids long. Losses at the gene ends were 6 bases for V and 9 bases for J; bases not matched to a gene: 10. Germline V gene data show CDR1 as DFQATT and CDR2 as SNEGSKA (reference sequence). In DNA, the CDR3 is TGCAGTGCCGCCGGGACTAGAAGAAGTGAGCAGTTCTTC. Translation gives CSAAGTRRSEQFF.

The chain employs TRBV9 and TRBJ2-1; D is ambiguous. The V end was cut by 6 bases, the J end by 13 bases, with 14 bases between. This CDR3 spans 11 amino acids. In germline, CDR1 is SGDLS, CDR2 YYNGEE. The CDR3 DNA follows: TGTGCCAGCAACCAGGAAGAGACCCAGTTCTTC. Amino acids: CASNQEETQFF.

On this clonotype: Sequence at one end of the junction differs from germline and may be a read error. The V and J genes are TRBV4-2 and TRBJ1-2; TRBD1 matches 11 bases. The CDR3 totals 15 residues. Germline lookup yields CDR1 LGHNA and CDR2 YNFKEQ. The CDR3: CAGSQPGQGDYGYTF. The DNA of the CDR3 is TGTGCCGGCAGCCAACCGGGACAGGGGGATTACGGCTACACCTTC.

This clonotype appeared many times. The chain couples TRBV20-1 to TRBJ1-1; no definite D call. Germline CDR1 DFQATT, CDR2 SNEGSKA (reference sequence). V lost 6 bases and J 3 bases, leaving 14 bases between the germline ends. The CDR3 is 13 amino acids. CDR3 in amino acids: CSAEKGVYTEAFF. CDR3 nucleotide sequence: TGCAGTGCCGAGAAGGGTGTGTACACTGAAGCTTTCTTT.

The chain combines TRBV10-3 with TRBJ1-1; D call uncertain. Germline values: CDR1 ENHRY, CDR2 SYGVKD. This CDR3 has 13 residues. V was pared by 7 bases and J by 2 bases, with 11 bases between. DNA of the CDR3: TGTGCCATCACCGGCGCGGGAAACACTGAAGCTTTCTTT. It yields the protein CAITGAGNTEAFF.

J is TRBJ2-1 and V is TRBV4-2; 14 bases map to TRBD2. The better agreement between TRBJ2-7 and the DNA end casts doubt on the J call. Germline values: CDR1 LGHNA, CDR2 YNFKEQ. The CDR3 runs 18 residues. The CDR3 spells CASSQDGLAGGRHNEQYF. CDR3 in DNA: TGTGCCAGCAGCCAAGATGGACTAGCGGGGGGACGACACAATGAGCAGTACTTC.

As for this clonotype: Its ends do not fully match the called genes, so a read error is possible. The gene calls are TRBV7-9 and TRBJ1-2, with TRBD1 matching 12 bases. The CDR3 loop spans 15 amino acids. CDR1 and CDR2 from the germline V gene are SEHNR and FQNEAQ (reference sequence). The CDR3 is CASSLTGTGGYDYTF. Written as DNA, the CDR3 is TGTGCCAGCAGCCTCACCGGGACAGGGGGCTATGACTACACCTTC.

This clonotype has just a few counts. This chain uses TRBV20-1 with TRBJ2-4, with 7 nucleotides matching TRBD1. CDR1 is DFQATT and CDR2 is SNEGSKA in the germline V gene (reference sequence). The V gene end was trimmed by 5 bases and the J gene end by 4 bases; junction bases not matched to a gene: 8. The CDR3 is 14 residues long. This chain's CDR3 is CSALPLDRKNIQYF. The CDR3 DNA reads as TGCAGTGCTTTGCCACTGGACAGGAAAAACATTCAGTACTTC.

Ten or more counts support this clonotype. The chain couples TRBV12-3 or TRBV12-4 to TRBJ1-2; D gene ambiguous. Trimming pared 5 bases from V and 2 bases from J, leaving 12 bases between. CDR3 length: 14 residues. The CDR3 here is CASSLRELNYGYTF. The CDR3 DNA reads as TGTGCCAGCAGTCTTAGAGAACTGAACTATGGCTACACCTTC.